The table lists the clone carrying this T cell receptor beta chain with a few counts. Antigen unknown. Every patient was untreated before thyroid surgery. Germline CDR1 and CDR2: ENHRY and SYGVKD. The CDR3 sequence is 13 residues long. V lost 0 bases and J 9 bases, leaving 9 bases between the germline ends. This specimen belongs to a study of metastatic and nonmetastatic thyroid tumors. About the research overall: The comparison covered peripheral blood and tumor or nodule tissue in malignant and benign thyroid patients.

Whole-study results and caveats: Within blood and tumor, benign nodules reportedly had significantly lower TCR beta diversity than malignant thyroid tumors did.

Authors' analysis steps: It was from CDR3 differences across clinicopathological groups that a distant-metastasis classifier for papillary thyroid cancer was built. TCRdb re-called the PCR reads through MiXCR. TCRdb's processing, not the study's, gives the V and J calls here. The top ten clones hold 9.5% to 15% of a sample with approximately 70,000 clones, more than 15% of them seen once. Sequencing was carried out using blood. The rearrangement joins TRBV10-3 to TRBJ1-5; D ambiguous. The TCR sequence derives from a female donor with papillary thyroid cancer or a benign thyroid nodule (not recorded which). Some clones in this sample may be carry-over from other donors' samples. CDR3 bases: TGTGCCATCAGTGAGTCGGGCCTCGGGCCCCAGCATTTT. This sequence encodes CAISESGLGPQHF.